The entry below describes one TCR beta chain. This CDR3 is 16 amino acids long. V was pared by 5 bases and J by 0 bases, with 15 bases between. The germline CDR1 and CDR2 sequences are SGHVS and FNYEAQ. This entry comes from a study of technical replicates of blood from several donors. TCRdb's table, derived via immunoSEQ multiplex PCR, lists solely in-frame clones and lacks some. The data contain approximately 81,000 clones, roughly four fifths of them singletons. This clonotype was obtained from a human donor in good health. Some clones in this sample may be carry-over from other donors' samples. The V and J genes are TRBV7-6 and TRBJ2-3; tentative D call: TRBD2 (5 bases). The sequenced sample was PBMCs. CDR3 loop: CASSPGPGYSTDTQYF. The CDR3, as DNA: TGTGCCAGCAGCCCAGGACCGGGGTATAGCACAGATACGCAGTATTTT.